A selection of T cell receptor beta chains follows, all from one sample in a study of blood T cell repertoires in COVID-19. Libraries were prepared by immunoSEQ multiplex PCR; TCRdb keeps only in-frame clonotypes and omits some of them. The repertoire holds around 150,000 clones, with 80% to 90% as singletons. Source material: peripheral blood. The receptors stem from a woman aged 65 to 85 with COVID-19, enrolled during active disease. CDR3s include the opening cysteine and the closing phenylalanine or tryptophan. A D gene is named only where the DNA matches it firmly. Size is omitted from some rows. Given values are once, few, many or a class for expanded clones.

size | J | V | D | DNA | CDR3
NA | TRBJ1-6 | TRBV5-5 | NA | TGTGCCAGCAGCTTTCGGTATTCTCAAAATTCACCCCTCCACTTT | CASSFRYSQNSPLHF
NA | TRBJ2-1 | TRBV2 | NA | TGTGCCAGCAGCCCGAGCTACAATGAGCAGTTCTTC | CASSPSYNEQFF
few | TRBJ2-3 | TRBV10-3 | TRBD2 | TGTGCCATCAAAGCTAGCGGGGGGGCAGATACGCAGTATTTT | CAIKASGGADTQYF
NA | TRBJ1-3 | TRBV3-1/TRBV3-2 | NA | TGTGCCAGCAGCGAGGTTCAAGGCGGGACCTCTGGAAACACCATATATTTT | CASSEVQGGTSGNTIYF
NA | TRBJ2-1 | TRBV2 | TRBD2 | TGTGCCAGCAGCGGGACTAGCGACAATGAGCAGTTCTTC | CASSGTSDNEQFF
few | TRBJ1-5 | TRBV7-2 | NA | TGTGCCAGCAGCTTAGGGGGGGTTGGGTATCGGCAGCCCCAGCATTTT | CASSLGGVGYRQPQHF
NA | TRBJ2-3 | TRBV5-6 | TRBD2 | TGTGCCAGCAGCTTAGATGAGCGGGGGTTCACAGATACGCAGTATTTT | CASSLDERGFTDTQYF
NA | TRBJ1-5 | TRBV7-2 | NA | TGTGCCAGCAGTAAACGGGGGGGCGCAGGTAATCAGCCCCAGCATTTT | CASSKRGGAGNQPQHF
NA | TRBJ2-3 | TRBV5-6 | NA | TGTGCCAGCAGCTTCGAGGGGGAGGGGGATACGCAGTATTTT | CASSFEGEGDTQYF
NA | TRBJ2-7 | TRBV2 | TRBD1 | TGTGCCAGCACGAGGACAGGTGAGGGATACGAGCAGTACTTC | CASTRTGEGYEQYF
NA | TRBJ2-5 | TRBV7-9 | NA | TGTGCCAGCAGCTTAGGCGCAGGCCACCAAGAGACCCAGTACTTC | CASSLGAGHQETQYF
once | TRBJ2-2 | TRBV27 | NA | TGTGCCAGCAGTAAAGGGCGGGGCACCGGGGAGCTGTTTTTT | CASSKGRGTGELFF